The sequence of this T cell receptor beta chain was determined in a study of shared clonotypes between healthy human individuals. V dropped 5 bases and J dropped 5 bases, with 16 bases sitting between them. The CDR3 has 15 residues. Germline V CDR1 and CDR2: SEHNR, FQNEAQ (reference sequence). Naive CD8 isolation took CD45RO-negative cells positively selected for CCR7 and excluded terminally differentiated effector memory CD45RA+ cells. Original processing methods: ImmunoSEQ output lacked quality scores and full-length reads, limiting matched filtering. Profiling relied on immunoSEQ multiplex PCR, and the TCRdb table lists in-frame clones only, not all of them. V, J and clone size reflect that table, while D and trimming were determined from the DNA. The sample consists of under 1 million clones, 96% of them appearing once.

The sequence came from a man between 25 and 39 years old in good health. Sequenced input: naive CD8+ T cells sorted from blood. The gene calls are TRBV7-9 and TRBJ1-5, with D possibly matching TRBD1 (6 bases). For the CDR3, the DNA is TGTGCCAGCAGCGGGGACAAACCCAAGGATCAGCCCCAGCATTTT. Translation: CASSGDKPKDQPQHF.